This TCR beta chain was sequenced in a study of CD8 T cells in ankylosing spondylitis. The study, taken as a whole, reports: Before this, some motif variants had been reported in reactive arthritis synovial fluid and blood. A motif in TCR beta, a set of eight highly homologous variants, appeared characteristic of ankylosing spondylitis blood. Significantly higher representation of disease-linked clones was reported for matched ankylosing spondylitis synovial fluid.

Trimming took off 5 bases at V and 3 bases at J, with 17 bases between the two ends. This CDR3 contains 15 residues. Per germline, CDR1 DFQATT and CDR2 SNEGSKA (reference sequence). As regards this clonotype: What it binds is unknown.

Quantitative 5'-RACE with molecular barcodes was used to make the TCR beta libraries. TCRdb recomputed calls from the 5' RACE reads with MiXCR, one row per CDR3 protein. The data contain around 180,000 distinct CDR3 sequences, around 13% of them singletons. The TCR was taken from a female donor with ankylosing spondylitis or in good health (not recorded which). The rearrangement uses TRBV20-1 and TRBJ2-1; D call uncertain. Sequencing was done on a sample of blood, either unsorted or a sorted T cell fraction (not recorded which). The CDR3 spells CSAGPGGVIYNEQFF. CDR3 DNA: TGCAGTGCTGGACCGGGTGGGGTGATCTACAATGAGCAGTTCTTC.